These 19 T cell receptor beta chains were all obtained from the same sample, sequenced in a study of T-cell reconstitution after alpha-beta-depleted transplantation in children. Unique molecular identifiers were used in preparing the TCRbeta library. Each CDR3 protein gets one entry after TCRdb re-called the PCR reads with MiXCR. The repertoire holds about 200,000 distinct CDR3 sequences, with under 8.5% as singletons. The starting material was PBMCs, obtained before TCRalphabeta/CD19-depleted stem cell transplant. All receptors derive from a boy aged 2 to 10 with acute lymphoblastic leukemia, due to receive a stem cell transplant.

This clonotype was seen a handful of times. This chain links TRBV20-1 with TRBJ2-7; D gene ambiguous. CDR1 DFQATT and CDR2 SNEGSKA come from the germline V gene (reference sequence). CDR3 size: 13 residues. V shed 3 bases and J shed 3 bases, with 12 bases lying between them. In DNA, the CDR3 is TGCAGTGCTAGCGTCGGAGTCGACTACGAGCAGTACTTC. Protein product: CSASVGVDYEQYF.

This clonotype was seen many times. J is TRBJ2-7 and V is TRBV7-2, with no clear D. V lost 1 base and J lost 1, with 8 bases in between. The length of the CDR3 is 14 residues. Germline V gene sequence: CDR1 SGHTA, CDR2 FQGNSA. CDR3 in amino acids: CASSLVPGSYEQYF. DNA for the CDR3: TGTGCCAGCAGCTTAGTGCCCGGGTCCTACGAGCAGTACTTC.

This clonotype was recorded at least ten times. This rearrangement joins TRBV11-2 to TRBJ2-1; D is ambiguous. The CDR3 length is 13 residues. The V end lost 1 base, the J end lost 2 bases, and 3 bases lay between the germline ends. Germline V gives CDR1 SGHAT, CDR2 FQNNGV. The CDR3: CASSLGTYNEQFF. The CDR3, as DNA: TGTGCCAGCAGCTTAGGCACCTACAATGAGCAGTTCTTC. Based on the CDR3 plus reference TRBV11-2 and TRBJ2-1, the full variable domain is EAGVAQSPRYKIIEKRQSVAFWCNPISGHATLYWYQQILGQGPKLLIQFQNNGVVDDSQLPKDRFSAERLKGVDSTLKIQPAKLEDSAVYLCASSLGTYNEQFFGPGTRLTVL.

This clonotype was detected many times. This chain links TRBV5-1 with TRBJ2-7; D not certain. CDR3 length: 12 residues. V was pared by 3 bases and J by 0 bases, with 4 bases between. Germline assignment: CDR1 SGHRS and CDR2 YFSETQ. Here the CDR3 reads CASSSPSYEQYF. CDR3 DNA: TGCGCCAGCAGCTCCCCCTCCTACGAGCAGTACTTC.

The chain is built from TRBV16 and TRBJ1-2, with D possibly being TRBD1 (5 bases). This CDR3 region has 13 residues. Deletions cut 4 bases from V and 8 bases from J, with 14 bases between. Germline-derived CDR1 and CDR2 are KGHSY and FQNENV. CDR3 nucleotides: TGTGCCAGCAGCCTCCTCGGGGGGGAAGGCTACACCTTC. Its translation is CASSLLGGEGYTF.

This clonotype occurred many times. The CDR3 DNA reads as TGCGCCAGCAGCGGGGGACAGGGGATTACCGGGGAGCTGTTTTTT. This encodes CASSGGQGITGELFF. The chain is built from TRBV5-1 and TRBJ2-2; TRBD1 matches 10 bases. CDR3 length: 15 residues. Germline CDR1 and CDR2: SGHRS and YFSETQ. The junction had 5 bases not matched to a gene; V was cut back by 4 bases and J by 5 bases.

This clonotype was found many times. V and J are TRBV20-1 and TRBJ2-3; the match to TRBD1 covers 9 bases. The CDR3 length is 14 residues. With 6 bases clipped from V and 4 bases from J, the junction kept 8 bases outside the gene matches. Germline V lookup: CDR1 DFQATT, CDR2 SNEGSKA (reference sequence). The CDR3 sequence is CSAKIRQGADTQYF. In DNA, the CDR3 is TGCAGTGCCAAAATCAGACAGGGGGCAGATACGCAGTATTTT.

This clonotype was found many times. The chain has TRBV28 and TRBJ2-4; perhaps TRBD2 as D (5 bases). Trimming left V 6 bases short and J 6 bases short, with 15 bases between. The CDR3 length is 14 residues. CDR1 is MDHEN and CDR2 is SYDVKM in the germline V gene. The CDR3 nucleotides read TGTGCCAGCAGAGGGAGTGGCAGTGCAAACATTCAGTACTTC. Translating it yields CASRGSGSANIQYF.

This clonotype was recorded many times. The chain combines TRBV7-8 with TRBJ2-7, with a weak D call TRBD2 (7 bases). The V gene's germline CDR1 is SGHVS and CDR2 FQNEAQ. The CDR3 contains 17 residues. The V gene lost 2 bases and the J gene lost 6 bases, with 23 bases spanning the gap. The chain's CDR3 is CASSLSRAGALVGEQYF. As DNA, the CDR3 is TGTGCCAGCAGCTTATCTAGGGCGGGGGCCTTGGTGGGCGAGCAGTACTTC.

The V and J genes are TRBV5-5 and TRBJ2-5; D is ambiguous. Germline V lookup: CDR1 SGHKS, CDR2 YYEKEE (reference sequence). CDR3 length: 14 residues. The V end was cut by 0 bases, the J end by 3 bases, with 9 bases between. The CDR3 loop is CASSLDASEETQYF. In DNA form, the CDR3 reads TGTGCCAGCAGCTTGGATGCCAGCGAAGAGACCCAGTACTTC.

Comments on this clonotype: The junction differs from germline at one of its ends, possibly a read error. The V gene is TRBV4-2, the J gene TRBJ2-7; D remains ambiguous. CDR1 and CDR2 from the germline V gene are LGHNA and YNFKEQ. The CDR3 contains 10 residues. CDR3 in amino acids: CASSPWSPDF. The CDR3 DNA follows: TGTGCCAGCAGCCCCTGGAGCCCCGACTTC.

At least ten counts were recorded for this clonotype. The chain links TRBV15 to TRBJ2-3, with D hard to call. With 3 bases removed from V and 2 bases from J, the gap between germline ends came to 3 bases. This CDR3 has 12 residues. The germline CDR1 and CDR2 sequences are LNHNV and YYDKDF (reference sequence). CDR3: CATSRYTDTQYF. The CDR3 nucleotides read TGTGCCACCAGCAGGTACACAGATACGCAGTATTTT. Complete variable domain (other parts from reference TRBV15 and TRBJ2-3): DAMVIQNPRYQVTQFGKPVTLSCSQTLNHNVMYWYQQKSSQAPKLLFHYYDKDFNNEADTPDNFQSRRPNTSFCFLDIRSPGLGDTAMYLCATSRYTDTQYFGPGTRLTVL.

This clonotype was counted many times. The rearrangement joins TRBV28 to TRBJ1-1; D call uncertain. This CDR3 spans 12 amino acids. Germline loops: CDR1 MDHEN, CDR2 SYDVKM. The germline V and J ends were trimmed by 6 bases and 7 bases, with 12 bases remaining between them. CDR3 in DNA: TGTGCCAGCAGCTCTAACAGATTTGAAGCTTTCTTT. Translated, it gives CASSSNRFEAFF.

This chain links TRBV11-2 with TRBJ2-3, with D unresolved. Germline assignment: CDR1 SGHAT and CDR2 FQNNGV. This CDR3 has 14 residues. Trimming cost V 8 bases and J 0 bases, with 12 bases left between them. In DNA, the CDR3 is TGTGCCAGCTGCCTCTCTTCTAGCACAGATACGCAGTATTTT. It specifies CASCLSSSTDTQYF.

This clonotype was recorded many times. The V gene is TRBV7-2, the J gene TRBJ1-4; D not certain. CDR1 SGHTA and CDR2 FQGNSA come from the germline V gene. The CDR3 is made up of 13 amino acids. The V end was cut by 5 bases, the J end by 7 bases, with 11 bases between. CDR3 residues: CASSPARSEKLFF. For the CDR3, the DNA is TGTGCCAGCAGCCCAGCTAGAAGTGAAAAACTGTTTTTT.

This clonotype was picked up many times. This rearrangement joins TRBV20-1 to TRBJ2-2; D ambiguous. V was shortened by 3 bases and J by 0 bases, with 11 bases between the two germline ends. Germline V CDR1 and CDR2: DFQATT, SNEGSKA (reference sequence). The CDR3 has 15 amino acids. As DNA, the CDR3 is TGCAGTGCTAGTCCAGTTGCGGCGAACACCGGGGAGCTGTTTTTT. Translating it yields CSASPVAANTGELFF.

This clonotype was seen repeatedly, ten times or more. The chain combines TRBV29-1 with TRBJ2-7; 7 bases are a match to TRBD2. CDR3 size: 13 residues. Germline assignment: CDR1 SQVTM and CDR2 ANQGSEA. The V gene end was trimmed by 4 bases and the J gene end by 0 bases; junction bases not matched to a gene: 3. DNA of the CDR3: TGCAGCGTTGGGGGAGGGATCTCCTACGAGCAGTACTTC. This translates into CSVGGGISYEQYF.

This clonotype was recorded at least ten times. The J gene is TRBJ2-6, the V gene TRBV24-1; D not resolved. The CDR3 totals 13 residues. Germline V gives CDR1 KGHDR, CDR2 SFDVKD. V lost 7 bases and J lost 2, with 5 bases in between. In DNA form, the CDR3 reads TGTGCCACCAGCTTAGCTGGGGCCAACGTCCTGACTTTC. The encoded protein is CATSLAGANVLTF.

CDR3 nucleotide sequence: TGTGCCTGGAGAACGAAGAACCGGGAACTCACCGGGGAGCTGTTTTTT. Residues: CAWRTKNRELTGELFF. The rearrangement uses TRBV30 and TRBJ2-2; weak D call: TRBD2 (5 bases). The V gene lost 3 bases and the J gene lost 4 bases, with 18 bases spanning the gap. This CDR3 is built from 16 residues. Germline V gives CDR1 GTSNPN, CDR2 SVGIG (reference sequence). Filled out from reference TRBV30 and TRBJ2-2, the complete variable domain reads SQTIHQWPATLVQPVGSPLSLECTVEGTSNPNLYWYRQAAGRGLQLLFYSVGIGQISSEVPQNLSASRPQDRQFILSSKKLLLSDSGFYLCAWRTKNRELTGELFFGEGSRLTVL.